Following are 8 T cell receptor beta chains from one sample sequenced in a study of cytomegalovirus exposure and HLA in healthy donors. Primers for the PCR totalled 60 Vbeta and 13 Jbeta. Assay: immunoSEQ multiplex PCR; the TCRdb copy retains only in-frame clones and omits some. The table records roughly 160,000 clones, 73% of them present only once. The sequencing sample was made of PBMCs. Source of these receptors: a woman aged 18 to 35 in good health and CMV-seropositive.

CDR3 bases: TGTGCCAGCAGTCGACAGCGCAATCAGCCCCAGCATTTT. It encodes CASSRQRNQPQHF. This sequence joins TRBV28 and TRBJ1-5, with D possibly matching TRBD1 (5 bases). The germline CDR1 and CDR2 sequences are MDHEN and SYDVKM. The ends were cut back, 5 bases at V and 2 bases at J, with 7 bases in the middle. The CDR3 is 13 residues long.

This chain joins TRBV15 and TRBJ1-1; possible D gene TRBD1, 6 bases. CDR3 length: 14 residues. V lost 3 bases and J 2 bases, leaving 10 bases between the germline ends. The germline CDR1 and CDR2 sequences are LNHNV and YYDKDF (reference sequence). The CDR3 protein is CATSSGQRNTEAFF. CDR3 DNA: TGTGCCACCAGCAGTGGACAGAGAAACACTGAAGCTTTCTTT.

This chain links TRBV19 with TRBJ2-1; 10 bases match TRBD2. This CDR3 has 15 amino acids. The trim removed 5 bases at V and 3 bases at J, leaving 4 bases unmatched. The germline gives CDR1 LNHDA, CDR2 SQIVND (reference sequence). CDR3 bases: TGTGCCAGTAGTCCGGAGCGGGGGGGCTACAATGAGCAGTTCTTC. Residues: CASSPERGGYNEQFF.

This clone has only a few counts. The chain combines TRBV14 with TRBJ1-2, with TRBD1 matching 8 bases. The CDR3 extends over 14 amino acids. Losses at the gene ends were 0 bases for V and 5 bases for J; bases not matched to a gene: 2. Looked up from germline, CDR1 is SGHDN and CDR2 is FVKESK. The CDR3: CASSQEDRVYGYTF. The CDR3 nucleotides are TGTGCCAGCAGCCAAGAGGACAGGGTTTATGGCTACACCTTC.

This clone appeared a single time. The rearrangement links TRBV6-6 to TRBJ1-5, with 10 bases lining up with TRBD1. The ends lost 0 bases at V and 9 bases at J; junction bases unmatched: 5. The germline gives CDR1 MNHNY, CDR2 SVGAGI (reference sequence). The CDR3 extends over 15 amino acids. CDR3 nucleotide sequence: TGTGCCAGCAGTTACTCGACAGGGGGCGAAGGGCCCCAGCATTTT. This gives the protein CASSYSTGGEGPQHF.

This clone appeared a single time. V usage is TRBV6-5 and J usage is TRBJ1-4; D remains ambiguous. The V gene's germline CDR1 is MNHEY and CDR2 SVGAGI. This CDR3 region has 14 residues. The ends were cut back, 6 bases at V and 3 bases at J, with 11 bases in the middle. CDR3 nucleotides: TGTGCCAGCAGGTTCCCGGGTCCTAATGAAAAACTGTTTTTT. Translated, it gives CASRFPGPNEKLFF.

The CDR3 sequence: CAILSGRSYEQYF. The CDR3 DNA is TGTGCCATCCTTAGCGGGCGCTCCTACGAGCAGTACTTC. The chain is built from TRBV10-3 and TRBJ2-7, with 7 bases fitting TRBD2. Germline V gives CDR1 ENHRY, CDR2 SYGVKD. This CDR3 is 13 amino acids long. V gave up 8 bases and J gave up 0 bases; unmatched junction bases: 4.

This chain connects TRBV9 to TRBJ2-3; 12 bases agree with TRBD2. This CDR3 spans 15 amino acids. Germline-derived CDR1 and CDR2 are SGDLS and YYNGEE. V lost 1 base and J lost 7; bases outside the gene matches: 4. CDR3 residues: CASSVPSGGANTQYF. The CDR3 nucleotides read TGTGCCAGCAGCGTACCTAGCGGGGGGGCGAATACGCAGTATTTT. The whole variable domain, remainder taken from reference TRBV9 and TRBJ2-3, is DSGVTQTPKHLITATGQRVTLRCSPRSGDLSVYWYQQSLDQGLQFLIQYYNGEERAKGNILERFSAQQFPDLHSELNLSSLELGDSALYFCASSVPSGGANTQYFGPGTRLTVL.